Below, 2 T cell receptor beta chains from the same sample are listed, as sequenced in a study of shared clonotypes between healthy human individuals. Using immunoSEQ multiplex PCR, the repertoire was profiled, and TCRdb retains in-frame clones only, with some absent. The repertoire holds 2 million to 2.5 million clones, 85% to 95% seen once, with 0.39% in the top ten. The material sequenced was naive CD4+ T cells from PBMCs. Regarding subset: CD45RA+ positively selected. The receptor source for this set is a man between 18 and 29 years old in good health. Some clones in this sample may be carry-over from other donors' samples.

About this clone itself: This same CDR3 is encoded by further DNA sequences in the sample. The chain employs TRBV6-1 and TRBJ1-1; D unclear. Per germline, CDR1 MNHNS and CDR2 SASEGT. V lost 0 bases, J lost 8 bases, and 4 bases lay in between. The CDR3 is 11 amino acids. CDR3 DNA: TGTGCCAGCAGTGAAGCGTTAGAAGCTTTCTTT. This encodes CASSEALEAFF.

The chain has TRBV27 and TRBJ2-1, with a weak D call TRBD2 (5 bases). CDR3 length equals 17 residues. Trimming took 3 bases from V and 6 from J, leaving 21 bases between them. CDR1 is MNHEY, CDR2 SMNVEV, per germline (reference sequence). The CDR3 nucleotides read TGTGCCAGCAGTTTTCTCCGGGATAGTAGAGGCCTCAATGAGCAGTTCTTC. Its translation: CASSFLRDSRGLNEQFF.